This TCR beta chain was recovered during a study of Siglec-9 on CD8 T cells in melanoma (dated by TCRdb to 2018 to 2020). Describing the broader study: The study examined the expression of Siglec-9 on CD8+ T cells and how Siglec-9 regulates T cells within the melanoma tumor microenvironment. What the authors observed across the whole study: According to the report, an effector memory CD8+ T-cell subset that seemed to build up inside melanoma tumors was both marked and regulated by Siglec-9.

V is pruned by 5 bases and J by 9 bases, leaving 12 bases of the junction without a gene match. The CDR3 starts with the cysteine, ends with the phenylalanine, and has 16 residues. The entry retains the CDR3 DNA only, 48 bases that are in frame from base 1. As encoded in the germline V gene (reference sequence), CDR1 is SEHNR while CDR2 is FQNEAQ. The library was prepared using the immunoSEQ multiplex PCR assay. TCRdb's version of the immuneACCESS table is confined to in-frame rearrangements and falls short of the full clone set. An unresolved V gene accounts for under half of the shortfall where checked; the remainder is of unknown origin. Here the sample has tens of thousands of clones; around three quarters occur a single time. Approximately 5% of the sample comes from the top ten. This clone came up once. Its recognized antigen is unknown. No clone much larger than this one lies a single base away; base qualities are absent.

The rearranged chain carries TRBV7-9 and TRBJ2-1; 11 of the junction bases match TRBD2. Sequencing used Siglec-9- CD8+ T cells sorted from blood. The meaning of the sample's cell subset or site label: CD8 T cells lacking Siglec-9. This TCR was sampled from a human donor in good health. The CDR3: CASSTTGTSGLPEQFF. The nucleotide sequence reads TGTGCCAGCAGCACAACCGGGACTAGCGGCCTACCTGAGCAGTTCTTC.